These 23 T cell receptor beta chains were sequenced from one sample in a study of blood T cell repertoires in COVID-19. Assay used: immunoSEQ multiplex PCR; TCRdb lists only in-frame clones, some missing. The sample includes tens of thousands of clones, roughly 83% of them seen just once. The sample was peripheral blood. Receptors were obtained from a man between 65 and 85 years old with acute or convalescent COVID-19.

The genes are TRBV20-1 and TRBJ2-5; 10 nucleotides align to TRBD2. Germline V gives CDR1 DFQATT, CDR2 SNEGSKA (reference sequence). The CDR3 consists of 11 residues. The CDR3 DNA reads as TGCGGGGGACTAGCGCAAGAGACCCAGTACTTC. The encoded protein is CGGLAQETQYF.

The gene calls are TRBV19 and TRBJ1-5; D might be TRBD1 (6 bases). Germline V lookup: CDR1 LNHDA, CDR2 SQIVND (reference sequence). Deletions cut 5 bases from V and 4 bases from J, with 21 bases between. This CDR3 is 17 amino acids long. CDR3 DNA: TGTGCCAGTAGTCCCCAGGCAGGGGCGTTGGGGAATCAGCCCCAGCATTTT. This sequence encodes CASSPQAGALGNQPQHF. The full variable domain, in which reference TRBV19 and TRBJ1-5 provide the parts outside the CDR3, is DGGITQSPKYLFRKEGQNVTLSCEQNLNHDAMYWYRQDPGQGLRLIYYSQIVNDFQKGDIAEGYSVSREKKESFPLTVTSAQKNPTAFYLCASSPQAGALGNQPQHFGDGTRLSIL.

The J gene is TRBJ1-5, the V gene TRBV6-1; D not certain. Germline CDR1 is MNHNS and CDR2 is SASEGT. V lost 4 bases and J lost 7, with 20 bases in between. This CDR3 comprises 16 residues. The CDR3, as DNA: TGTGCCAGCAGTGGACCCGTTGGAGGGCTGGGACAGCCCCAGCATTTT. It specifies CASSGPVGGLGQPQHF.

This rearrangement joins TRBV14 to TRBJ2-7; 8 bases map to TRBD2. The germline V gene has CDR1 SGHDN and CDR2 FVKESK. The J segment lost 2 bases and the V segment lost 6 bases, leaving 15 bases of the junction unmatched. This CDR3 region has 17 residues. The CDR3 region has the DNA TGTGCCAGCAGTCTTACCTATGGACTAGCCGTCACCTACGAGCAGTACTTC. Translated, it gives CASSLTYGLAVTYEQYF.

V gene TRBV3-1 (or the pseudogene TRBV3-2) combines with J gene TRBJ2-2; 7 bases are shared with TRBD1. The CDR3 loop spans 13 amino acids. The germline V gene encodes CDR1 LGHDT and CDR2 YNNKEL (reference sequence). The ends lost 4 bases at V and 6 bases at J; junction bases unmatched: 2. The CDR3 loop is CASSRRGPGELFF. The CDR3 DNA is TGTGCCAGCAGCCGTAGGGGGCCCGGGGAGCTGTTTTTT.

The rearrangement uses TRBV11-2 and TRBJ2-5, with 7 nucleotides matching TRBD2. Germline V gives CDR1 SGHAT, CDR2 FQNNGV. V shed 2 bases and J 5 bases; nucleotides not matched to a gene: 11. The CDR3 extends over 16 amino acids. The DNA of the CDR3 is TGTGCCAGCAGCTTAAACAATGTCATCGGGGGGGAGACCCAGTACTTC. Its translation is CASSLNNVIGGETQYF.

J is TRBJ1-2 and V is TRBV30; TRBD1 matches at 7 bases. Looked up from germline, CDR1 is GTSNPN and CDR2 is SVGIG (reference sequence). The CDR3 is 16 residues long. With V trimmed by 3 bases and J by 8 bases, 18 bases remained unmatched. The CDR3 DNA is TGTGCCTGGAGGGCCGACAGGGCTGCCTCTCTCCGGGGCTACACCTTC. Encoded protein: CAWRADRAASLRGYTF.

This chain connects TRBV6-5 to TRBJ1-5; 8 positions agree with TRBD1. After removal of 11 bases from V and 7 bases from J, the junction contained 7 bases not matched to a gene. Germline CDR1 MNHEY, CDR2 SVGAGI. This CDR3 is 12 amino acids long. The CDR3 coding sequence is TGTGCCGGACAGACAGGGGACCAGCCCCAGCATTTT. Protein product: CAGQTGDQPQHF.

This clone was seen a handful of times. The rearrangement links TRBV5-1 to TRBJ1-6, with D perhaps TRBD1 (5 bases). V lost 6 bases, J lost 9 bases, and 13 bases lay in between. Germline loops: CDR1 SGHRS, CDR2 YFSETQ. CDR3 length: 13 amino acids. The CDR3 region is CASTRDFISPLHF. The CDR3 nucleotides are TGCGCCAGCACCCGGGACTTCATTTCACCCCTCCACTTT.

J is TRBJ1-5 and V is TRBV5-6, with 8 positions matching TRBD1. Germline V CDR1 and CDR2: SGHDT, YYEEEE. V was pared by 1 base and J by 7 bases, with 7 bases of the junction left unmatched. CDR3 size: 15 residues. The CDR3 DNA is TGTGCCAGCAGCTTGAAGCAGGGGGCCGTGCAGCCCCAGCATTTT. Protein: CASSLKQGAVQPQHF.

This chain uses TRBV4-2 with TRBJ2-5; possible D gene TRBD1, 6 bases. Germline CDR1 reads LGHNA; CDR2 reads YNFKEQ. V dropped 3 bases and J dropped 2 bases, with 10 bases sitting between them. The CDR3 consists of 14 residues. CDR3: CASSQEGQQETQYF. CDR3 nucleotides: TGTGCCAGCAGCCAGGAAGGACAGCAAGAGACCCAGTACTTC.

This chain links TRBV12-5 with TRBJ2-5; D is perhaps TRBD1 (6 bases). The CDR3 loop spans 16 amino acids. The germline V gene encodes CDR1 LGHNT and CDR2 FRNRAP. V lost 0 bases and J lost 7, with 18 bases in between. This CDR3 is CASGLVQAGTTGTQYF. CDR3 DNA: TGTGCTAGTGGTTTGGTACAAGCCGGGACGACAGGGACCCAGTACTTC.

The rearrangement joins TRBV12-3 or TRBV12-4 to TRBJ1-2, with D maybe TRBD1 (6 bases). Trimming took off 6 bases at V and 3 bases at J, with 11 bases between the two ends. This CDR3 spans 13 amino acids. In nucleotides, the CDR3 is TGTGCCAGCAGGGGGGCGGGTGACTATGGCTACACCTTC. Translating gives CASRGAGDYGYTF.

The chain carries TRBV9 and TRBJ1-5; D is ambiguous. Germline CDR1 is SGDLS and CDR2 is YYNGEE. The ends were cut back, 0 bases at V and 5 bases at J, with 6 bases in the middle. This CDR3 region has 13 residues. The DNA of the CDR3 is TGTGCCAGCAGCGTAGGGAGGGATCAGCCCCAGCATTTT. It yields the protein CASSVGRDQPQHF.

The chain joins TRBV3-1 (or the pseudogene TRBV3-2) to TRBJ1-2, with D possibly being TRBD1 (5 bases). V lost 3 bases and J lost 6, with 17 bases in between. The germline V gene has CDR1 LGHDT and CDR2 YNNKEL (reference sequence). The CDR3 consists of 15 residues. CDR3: CASSQAGLTEDGYTF. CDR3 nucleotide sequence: TGTGCCAGCAGCCAGGCGGGACTGACTGAGGATGGCTACACCTTC.

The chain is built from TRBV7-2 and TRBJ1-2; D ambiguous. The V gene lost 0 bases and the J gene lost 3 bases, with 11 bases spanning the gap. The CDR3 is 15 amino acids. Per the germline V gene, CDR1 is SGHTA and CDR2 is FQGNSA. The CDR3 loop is CASSLAAGGYYGYTF. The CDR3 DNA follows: TGTGCCAGCAGCTTAGCGGCCGGCGGGTACTATGGCTACACCTTC. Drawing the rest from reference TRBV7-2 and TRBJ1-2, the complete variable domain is GAGVSQSPSNKVTEKGKDVELRCDPISGHTALYWYRQSLGQGLEFLIYFQGNSAPDKSGLPSDRFSAERTGGSVSTLTIQRTQQEDSAVYLCASSLAAGGYYGYTFGSGTRLTVV.

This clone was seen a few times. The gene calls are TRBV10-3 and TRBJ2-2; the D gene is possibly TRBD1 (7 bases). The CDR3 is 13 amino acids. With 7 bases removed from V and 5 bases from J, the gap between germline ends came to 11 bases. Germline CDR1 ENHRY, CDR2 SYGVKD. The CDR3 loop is CAINPGGTGELFF. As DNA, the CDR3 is TGTGCCATCAACCCAGGGGGGACCGGGGAGCTGTTTTTT.

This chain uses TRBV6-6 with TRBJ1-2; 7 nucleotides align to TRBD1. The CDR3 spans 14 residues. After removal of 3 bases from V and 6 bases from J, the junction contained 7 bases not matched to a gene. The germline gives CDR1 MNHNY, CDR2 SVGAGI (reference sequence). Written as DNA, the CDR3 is TGTGCCAGCAGTTATACCGGGACAGCCGATGGCTACACCTTC. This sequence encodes CASSYTGTADGYTF.

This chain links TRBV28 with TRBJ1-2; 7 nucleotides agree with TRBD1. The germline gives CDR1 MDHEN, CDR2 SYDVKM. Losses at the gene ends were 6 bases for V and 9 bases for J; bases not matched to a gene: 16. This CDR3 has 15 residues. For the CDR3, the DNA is TGTGCCAGCAGGCCGGCGGGTGGGGCAGGGGGGAGCTACACCTTC. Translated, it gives CASRPAGGAGGSYTF.

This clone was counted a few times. CDR3 protein: CASRADRGLSTEAFF. The CDR3 DNA reads TGTGCCAGCAGGGCGGACAGGGGGCTGAGCACTGAAGCTTTCTTT. The chain is built from TRBV6-4 and TRBJ1-1; 11 bases map to TRBD1. Losses at the gene ends were 6 bases for V and 4 bases for J; bases not matched to a gene: 7. In germline, CDR1 is MRHNA, CDR2 SNTAGT. The CDR3 has 15 residues.

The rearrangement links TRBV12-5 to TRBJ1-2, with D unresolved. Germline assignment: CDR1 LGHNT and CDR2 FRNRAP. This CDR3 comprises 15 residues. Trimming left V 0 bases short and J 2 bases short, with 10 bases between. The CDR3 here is CASGLVQSGNYGYTF. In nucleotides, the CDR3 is TGTGCTAGTGGTTTGGTACAGTCTGGGAACTATGGCTACACCTTC.

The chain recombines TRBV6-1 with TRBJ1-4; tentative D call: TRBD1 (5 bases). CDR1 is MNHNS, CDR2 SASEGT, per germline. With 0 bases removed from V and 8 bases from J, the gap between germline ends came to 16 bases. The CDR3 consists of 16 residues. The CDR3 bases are TGTGCCAGCAGTGAAGCGCTTCCGGGGGGGGGAGAAAAACTGTTTTTT. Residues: CASSEALPGGGEKLFF.

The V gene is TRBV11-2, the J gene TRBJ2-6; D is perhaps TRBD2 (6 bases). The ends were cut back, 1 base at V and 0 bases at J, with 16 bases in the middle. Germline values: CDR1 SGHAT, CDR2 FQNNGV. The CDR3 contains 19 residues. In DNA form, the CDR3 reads TGTGCCAGCAGCTTAGGGCAGGGAGGAACTTACTCTGGGGCCAACGTCCTGACTTTC. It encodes CASSLGQGGTYSGANVLTF.